This T cell receptor (beta chain) appears in the sequencing data of a study of blood T cell repertoires in COVID-19. Study-level information: Samples of COVID-19 (acute and convalescent) were obtained from the United States, Italy and Spain. In each case, the material was cDNA or gDNA derived from T cells, B-cell-depleted T cells, or PBMCs.

In the original analysis: It was from reference gene primer amplification that nucleated cell counts were estimated. Profiling relied on immunoSEQ multiplex PCR, and the TCRdb table lists in-frame clones only, not all of them. The DNA gave D and trimming, while V, J and clone size come from that table. The sample holds more than 200,000 clones; roughly 80% are singletons and the top ten take about 8.1%. In this sample, this clone turned up once. After removal of 2 bases from V and 4 bases from J, the junction contained 9 bases not matched to a gene. The CDR3 loop spans 16 amino acids. The genes are TRBV6-7 and TRBJ2-5, with TRBD1 matching over 8 bases. TRBV6-7 is treated as an ORF (open reading frame) with a function not yet certain. This clonotype was sampled from a man at least 80 years old with acute or convalescent COVID-19. The material sequenced was peripheral blood. CDR3 sequence (DNA): TGTGCCAGCAGTTACCCCTGGGCAGGGGGCAGAGAGACCCAGTACTTC. This translates into CASSYPWAGGRETQYF.